Sequencing of this T cell receptor beta chain was carried out in a study of molecular identifiers for immune sequencing clone quantification. General study findings and limits: Clones carrying above 20 RNA copies accounted for over 97% of effector molecules, under 1% in naive cells.

Using a CD8+CD4-CCR7+CD45RA+ phenotype, naive CD8 T cells were sorted. This clonotype was detected many times. The target antigen is unknown. Listed TCR primers, together with previously described methods, were used for the bulk TCR libraries. Each CDR3 protein is one row after TCRdb ran MiXCR on the PCR reads. The table includes approximately 590,000 distinct CDR3 sequences, about 25% detected once. Germline-derived CDR1 and CDR2 are MNHEY and SMNVEV (reference sequence). V was pared by 6 bases and J by 0 bases, with 4 bases between. CDR3 length: 12 residues. The rearrangement links TRBV27 to TRBJ2-3, with no clear D. Sequences were obtained from naive CD8+ T cells from blood, with Jurkat cell RNA spiked in. As for subset: FACS-sorted CD8+CD4-CCR7+CD45RA+ naive T cells. This clonotype was sampled from a human donor in good health. Some libraries in this study had Jurkat cell RNA spiked in. In DNA form, the CDR3 reads TGTGCCAGCAGCTTCAGCACAGATACGCAGTATTTT. The encoded protein is CASSFSTDTQYF.